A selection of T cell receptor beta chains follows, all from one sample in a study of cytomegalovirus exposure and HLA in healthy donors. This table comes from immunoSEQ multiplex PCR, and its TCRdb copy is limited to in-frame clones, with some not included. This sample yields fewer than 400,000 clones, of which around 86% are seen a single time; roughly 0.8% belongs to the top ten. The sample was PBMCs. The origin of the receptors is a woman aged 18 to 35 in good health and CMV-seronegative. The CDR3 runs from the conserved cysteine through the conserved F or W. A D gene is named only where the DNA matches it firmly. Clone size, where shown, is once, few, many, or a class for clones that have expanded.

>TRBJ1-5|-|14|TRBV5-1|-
TGCGCCAGCAGGGAAGGGGTGGGCAATCAGCCCCAGCATTTT
CASREGVGNQPQHF
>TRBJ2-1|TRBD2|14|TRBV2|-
TGTGCCAGCAGTGATCTAGCGGGTGAAGGTGAGCAGTTCTTC
CASSDLAGEGEQFF
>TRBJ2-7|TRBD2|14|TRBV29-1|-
TGCAGCGTCGCGGGACTAAAGAGCTCCTACGAGCAGTACTTC
CSVAGLKSSYEQYF
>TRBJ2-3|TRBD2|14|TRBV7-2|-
TGTGCCAGCAGCCCCACTAGCGGGCCAGATACGCAGTATTTT
CASSPTSGPDTQYF
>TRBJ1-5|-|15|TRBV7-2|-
TGTGCCAGCAGCTTAGACGGGTATGTCAATCAGCCCCAGCATTTT
CASSLDGYVNQPQHF
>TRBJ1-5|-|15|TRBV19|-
TGTGCCAGTAGTATAGGGAACAGGGATATTGCGCCCCAGCATTTT
CASSIGNRDIAPQHF
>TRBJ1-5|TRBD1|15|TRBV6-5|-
TGTGCCAGCAGAGAACAGGGGGCAGGTGGTCAGCCCCAGCATTTT
CASREQGAGGQPQHF
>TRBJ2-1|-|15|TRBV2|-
TGTGCCAGCAGTGAAAGGCTAGCCTTTAACAATGAGCAGTTCTTC
CASSERLAFNNEQFF
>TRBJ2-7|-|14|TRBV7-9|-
TGTGCCAGCAGCTTAGAGACTAGATCTTTCGAGCAGTACTTC
CASSLETRSFEQYF
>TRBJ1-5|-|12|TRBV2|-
TGTGCCAGCAGTTATAGCAATCAGCCCCAGCATTTT
CASSYSNQPQHF
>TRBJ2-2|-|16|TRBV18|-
TGTGCCAGCTCATCCCGGACAGATCTCGACACCGGGGAGCTGTTTTTT
CASSSRTDLDTGELFF
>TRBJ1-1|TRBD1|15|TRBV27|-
TGTGCCAGCAGTTCACCGGGACAGATGAACACTGAAGCTTTCTTT
CASSSPGQMNTEAFF
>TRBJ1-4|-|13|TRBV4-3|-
TGCGCCAGCAGCCAAGATCTGGGAGGGAAACTGTTTTTT
CASSQDLGGKLFF
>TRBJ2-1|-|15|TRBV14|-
TGTGCCAGCAGCCCAGCAAGCGGGCTTTACAATGAGCAGTTCTTC
CASSPASGLYNEQFF
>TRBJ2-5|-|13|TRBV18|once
TGTGCCAGCTCACCCTCAGCCGGGGAGACCCAGTACTTC
CASSPSAGETQYF
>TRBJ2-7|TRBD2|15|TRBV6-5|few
TGTGCCAGCAGTTCCCACCCTAGCGGGAGCAGGGAGCAGTACTTC
CASSSHPSGSREQYF
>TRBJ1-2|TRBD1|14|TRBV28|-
TGTGCCAGCAGTTTGACGGGACAGGTGTCGCGCTACACCTTC
CASSLTGQVSRYTF
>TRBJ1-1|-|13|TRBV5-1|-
TGCGCCAGCCGGAGGGGCGCCAACACTGAAGCTTTCTTT
CASRRGANTEAFF
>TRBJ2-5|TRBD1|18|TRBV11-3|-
TGTGCCAGCAGCCCAGACCGGACAGGGGGCCGACCCTGGGAGACCCAGTACTTC
CASSPDRTGGRPWETQYF
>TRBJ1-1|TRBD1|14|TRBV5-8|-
TGTGCCAGCAGCCCGGGACAGGGGACCACTGAAGCTTTCTTT
CASSPGQGTTEAFF
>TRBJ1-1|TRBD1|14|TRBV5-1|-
TGCGCCAGCTCCCGGGACAGCGCAAACACTGAAGCTTTCTTT
CASSRDSANTEAFF
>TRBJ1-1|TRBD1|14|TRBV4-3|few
TGCGCCAGCAGCCCGCTCCAGGGGGGCACTGAAGCTTTCTTT
CASSPLQGGTEAFF
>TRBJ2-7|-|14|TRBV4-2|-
TGTGCCAGCAGCCCGGACAGTGCCTACTACGAGCAGTACTTC
CASSPDSAYYEQYF
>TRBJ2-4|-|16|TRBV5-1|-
TGCGCCAGCAGCTTAGCCGCCACCTTACAGGGTAACATTCAGTACTTC
CASSLAATLQGNIQYF
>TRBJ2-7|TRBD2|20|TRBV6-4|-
TGTGCCAGCAGTGACCAGTGGACTAGCGGGAGGGGATTCGCCCGGTACGAGCAGTACTTC
CASSDQWTSGRGFARYEQYF
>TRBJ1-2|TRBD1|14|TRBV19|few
TGTGCCAGTAGTGGGACAGGGGGCTTAGATGGCTACACCTTC
CASSGTGGLDGYTF
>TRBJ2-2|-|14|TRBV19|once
TGTGCCAGTAGATCCAGGGAAGGCACCGGGGAGCTGTTTTTT
CASRSREGTGELFF
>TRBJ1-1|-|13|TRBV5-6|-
TGTGCCAGCAGCTCACAGGGAAACACTGAAGCTTTCTTT
CASSSQGNTEAFF
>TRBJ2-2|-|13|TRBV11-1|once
TGTGCCAGCAGCGCCCGGGGGTCCGGGGAGCTGTTTTTT
CASSARGSGELFF
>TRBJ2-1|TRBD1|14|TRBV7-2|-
TGTGCCAGCAGACGGGACAGGGCTTACAATGAGCAGTTCTTC
CASRRDRAYNEQFF
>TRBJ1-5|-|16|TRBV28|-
TGTGCCAGCAGCAAAAGGGTGGGGGCTAGCAATCAGCCCCAGCATTTT
CASSKRVGASNQPQHF
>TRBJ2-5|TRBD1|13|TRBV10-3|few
TGTGCCGCCGGGACAGGGAGGGAAGAGACCCAGTACTTC
CAAGTGREETQYF
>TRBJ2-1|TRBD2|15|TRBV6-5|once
TGTGCCAGCAGACACAGAACGGGAGGTATCTATGAGCAGTTCTTC
CASRHRTGGIYEQFF
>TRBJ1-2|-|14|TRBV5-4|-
TGTGCCAGCAGCTCCCCCGGGACTGCCAATGGCTACACCTTC
CASSSPGTANGYTF
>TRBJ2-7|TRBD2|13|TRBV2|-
TGTGCCAGCGGGGGGCTAGCGGGACGCGAGCAGTACTTC
CASGGLAGREQYF
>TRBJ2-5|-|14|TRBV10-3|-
TGTGCCATCAGTGAAGGACACCCCCAAGAGACCCAGTACTTC
CAISEGHPQETQYF
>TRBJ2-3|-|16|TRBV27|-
TGTGCCAGCAGTTCCAGAGGGATCGGTCTCACAGATACGCAGTATTTT
CASSSRGIGLTDTQYF
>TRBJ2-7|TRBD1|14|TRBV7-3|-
TGTGCCAGCAGCCCCAACGACAGGGACTACGAGCAGTACTTC
CASSPNDRDYEQYF
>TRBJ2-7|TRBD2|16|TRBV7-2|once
TGTGCCAGCAGCCTTCTAGCGGGAGGGGCCTCCTACGAGCAGTACTTC
CASSLLAGGASYEQYF